This TCR beta chain was recovered during a study of blood T cell repertoires in COVID-19. Study information: Spain, Italy and the United States supplied samples that represented acute and convalescent COVID-19. The cDNA or gDNA used as material had been derived from T cells, B-cell-depleted T cells, or PBMCs.

Under the authors' procedure: Using reference gene primer amplification, nucleated cell counts were estimated. Assay used: immunoSEQ multiplex PCR; TCRdb lists only in-frame clones, some missing. For V, J and clone size, that table is used; D and trimming come from the DNA. The sample has tens of thousands of clones, 88% seen once. V was trimmed by 4 bases and J by 0 bases, leaving 9 bases between them. The CDR3 is 15 amino acids. Germline CDR1 MNHEY, CDR2 SVGEGT. The rearrangement links TRBV6-2 or TRBV6-3 to TRBJ1-4, with TRBD1 as a possible D gene (5 bases). This TCR derives from a man between 70 and 80 years old with acute or convalescent COVID-19. Sequencing used peripheral blood. The CDR3 is CASSFTQATNEKLFF. The DNA for the CDR3 is TGTGCCAGCAGTTTCACACAGGCAACTAATGAAAAACTGTTTTTT.